This passage covers 15 T cell receptor beta chains from one sample sequenced in a study of cytomegalovirus exposure and HLA in healthy donors. PCR amplification relied on 60 Vbeta primers (plus 13 Jbeta primers). Sequenced by immunoSEQ multiplex PCR; TCRdb stores in-frame clones only, minus some. The sample lists about 170,000 clones, about three quarters occurring once. The sequenced material came from PBMCs. These TCRs come from a woman in her forties or fifties in good health and CMV-seropositive.

The chain links TRBV6-6 to TRBJ1-4, with 12 positions matching TRBD1. V lost 6 bases and J lost 5; bases outside the gene matches: 7. Germline CDR1 MNHNY, CDR2 SVGAGI (reference sequence). This CDR3 spans 16 amino acids. CDR3 DNA: TGTGCCAGCAGACTGGGACAGGGGGCCGTAAATGAAAAACTGTTTTTT. Translated, it gives CASRLGQGAVNEKLFF.

The CDR3 region is CASSQGTSGETQYF. As DNA, the CDR3 is TGTGCCAGCAGCCAGGGGACTAGCGGAGAGACCCAGTACTTC. V usage is TRBV7-9 and J usage is TRBJ2-5; 11 positions match TRBD2. Germline V gives CDR1 SEHNR, CDR2 FQNEAQ (reference sequence). This CDR3 has 14 residues. The junction had 3 bases not matched to a gene; V was cut back by 5 bases and J by 4 bases.

This clone showed up just a few times. The chain uses TRBV5-8 and TRBJ1-1, with D possibly matching TRBD1 (5 bases). Trimming removed 4 bases from V and 10 bases from J, with 17 bases in between. Germline values: CDR1 SGHTS, CDR2 YDEGEE. CDR3 size: 13 residues. The CDR3 nucleotides read TGTGCCAGCAGCCGCGGACTTCCGGGGGGAGCTTTCTTT. Encoded protein: CASSRGLPGGAFF. Complete variable domain (other parts from reference TRBV5-8 and TRBJ1-1): EAGVTQSPTHLIKTRGQQATLRCSPISGHTSVYWYQQALGLGLQFLLWYDEGEERNRGNFPPRFSGRQFPNYSSELNVNALELEDSALYLCASSRGLPGGAFFGQGTRLTVV.

This clone appeared a few times. The V call is TRBV5-6, the J call TRBJ2-2; no firm D call. The germline gives CDR1 SGHDT, CDR2 YYEEEE. V gave up 4 bases and J gave up 7 bases, with 5 bases separating them. The CDR3 spans 11 residues. The CDR3 coding sequence is TGTGCCAGCAGCACCTACGGGGAGCTGTTTTTT. This codes for CASSTYGELFF.

The chain uses TRBV6-5 and TRBJ1-3; D not certain. The CDR3 spans 16 residues. CDR1 and CDR2 from the germline V gene are MNHEY and SVGAGI. V was pared by 3 bases and J by 2 bases, with 14 bases between. CDR3 sequence (DNA): TGTGCCAGCAGTTATGTCGGCGGGGTTACTGGAAACACCATATATTTT. As protein: CASSYVGGVTGNTIYF.

The chain carries TRBV6-5 and TRBJ1-4; TRBD1 agrees at 8 bases. This CDR3 has 15 amino acids. V lost 5 bases, J lost 12 bases, and 14 bases stayed unmatched. Germline V gene data show CDR1 as MNHEY and CDR2 as SVGAGI. The CDR3 DNA follows: TGTGCCAGCAGTACCCTCGGCAGGGGGCGTAGGGAACTGTTTTTT. Residues: CASSTLGRGRRELFF.

The chain employs TRBV5-6 and TRBJ2-2; 8 nucleotides agree with TRBD1. V trimming: 4 bases; J trimming: 3 bases; junction bases outside the gene matches: 8. CDR1 is SGHDT and CDR2 is YYEEEE in the germline V gene. CDR3 size: 16 residues. The CDR3 DNA reads TGTGCCAGCAGCCGCCCCCCAGGGGGCGACACCGGGGAGCTGTTTTTT. Protein: CASSRPPGGDTGELFF. Full variable domain (rest looked up from reference TRBV5-6 and TRBJ2-2): DAGVTQSPTHLIKTRGQQVTLRCSPKSGHDTVSWYQQALGQGPQFIFQYYEEEERQRGNFPDRFSGHQFPNYSSELNVNALLLGDSALYLCASSRPPGGDTGELFFGEGSRLTVL.

The chain is built from TRBV20-1 and TRBJ1-1; possibly TRBD1 for D (6 bases). This CDR3 has 11 residues. Between the trimmed V and J ends, which lost 7 bases and 6 bases, there was a span of 12 bases. Germline V gene lookup returns CDR1 DFQATT and CDR2 SNEGSKA (reference sequence). CDR3 protein: CSDGEGAEAFF. CDR3 sequence (DNA): TGCAGTGACGGGGAGGGGGCTGAAGCTTTCTTT.

This chain joins TRBV6-1 and TRBJ1-2; TRBD1 matches at 8 bases. The J segment lost 6 bases and the V segment lost 3 bases, leaving 6 bases of the junction unmatched. The germline V gene has CDR1 MNHNS and CDR2 SASEGT. The CDR3 extends over 14 amino acids. In nucleotides, the CDR3 is TGTGCCAGCAGTGAGCTGGACAGGGCCAATGGCTACACCTTC. Translation: CASSELDRANGYTF.

This chain links TRBV6-5 with TRBJ2-7, with TRBD1 identical over 8 bases. The germline V gene encodes CDR1 MNHEY and CDR2 SVGAGI. V shed 6 bases, J shed 0 bases, and the junction held 7 bases outside the gene matches. The CDR3 consists of 15 residues. The CDR3 reads CASSHRTGSSYEQYF. The CDR3 bases are TGTGCCAGCAGCCATCGGACAGGGAGCTCCTACGAGCAGTACTTC.

The chain is built from TRBV28 and TRBJ2-6, with 7 bases matching TRBD1. The CDR3 sequence is 16 residues long. V trimming: 2 bases; J trimming: 3 bases; junction bases outside the gene matches: 4. The germline CDR1 and CDR2 sequences are MDHEN and SYDVKM. The DNA for the CDR3 is TGTGCCAGCAGTTTACCTACAGGGGTTGGGGCCAACGTCCTGACTTTC. Protein product: CASSLPTGVGANVLTF.

V and J are TRBV30 and TRBJ1-6, with D perhaps matching TRBD1 (6 bases). The V gene's germline CDR1 is GTSNPN and CDR2 SVGIG (reference sequence). Trimming removed 1 base from V and 10 bases from J, with 14 bases in between. This CDR3 comprises 14 residues. CDR3 in DNA: TGTGCCTGGAGTGACGGGGGGGCTAGGTCACCCCTCCACTTT. Protein sequence: CAWSDGGARSPLHF.

This clone was seen a handful of times. The J gene is TRBJ1-4, the V gene TRBV2; 10 nucleotides agree with TRBD1. Germline V gives CDR1 SNHLY, CDR2 FYNNEI. The trim removed 4 bases at V and 7 bases at J, leaving 9 bases unmatched. The CDR3 loop spans 16 amino acids. CDR3 nucleotides: TGTGCCAGCAGTGGTAATCCGGGACAGGGGTCTGAAAAACTGTTTTTT. Amino acid sequence: CASSGNPGQGSEKLFF.

The V call is TRBV6-5, the J call TRBJ1-6; the match to TRBD1 covers 9 bases. CDR1 and CDR2 (germline): MNHEY, SVGAGI. The CDR3 length is 15 residues. V trimming: 4 bases; J trimming: 7 bases; junction bases outside the gene matches: 5. This CDR3 reads CASSSRTGVNSPLHF. The CDR3 DNA is TGTGCCAGCAGTTCACGGACAGGGGTAAATTCACCCCTCCACTTT.

Remarks on this clone: Its ends do not fully match the called genes, so a read error is possible. Other DNA sequences from this sample encode an identical CDR3 as well. The chain carries TRBV5-6 and TRBJ1-1; unclear D gene. The CDR3 sequence is 15 residues long. The germline gives CDR1 SGHDT, CDR2 YYEEEE. The CDR3 nucleotides read TGTGCCAGCAGCTTGTTGGCGGGGATGAACACTGAGGCTTTCTTT. Encoded protein: CASSLLAGMNTEAFF.